This T cell receptor beta chain comes out of a study of OX40 agonist ivuxolimab in advanced cancers. Notes on the study in general: The study observed clonal expansion of CD4+ and CD8+ blood T cells by week 6 at 0.1 to 3.0 mg/kg. Undetermined was the antigen specificity of the expanded peripheral T cells.

Method: immunoSEQ multiplex PCR; TCRdb's copy keeps in-frame clones and lacks some. This table has 5,200 or so clones, around 64% appearing once. Concerning this clone itself: Its antigen is not known.

This sample comprised CD4+ or CD8+ T cells sorted from blood, obtained in a trial of the OX40 agonist ivuxolimab. The TCR sequence derives from an adult with an advanced solid tumor such as melanoma, head and neck, liver or kidney cancer.

The CDR3 DNA reads TGTGCCAGCAGTTACTCAGGAGGGAGGTCAGATACGCAGTATTTT. Protein sequence: CASSYSGGRSDTQYF. V is TRBV6-5 and J is TRBJ2-3, with D possibly matching TRBD2 (6 bases). Per the germline V gene, CDR1 is MNHEY and CDR2 is SVGAGI. Trimming pared 0 bases from V and 4 bases from J, leaving 11 bases between. There are 15 residues in the CDR3.